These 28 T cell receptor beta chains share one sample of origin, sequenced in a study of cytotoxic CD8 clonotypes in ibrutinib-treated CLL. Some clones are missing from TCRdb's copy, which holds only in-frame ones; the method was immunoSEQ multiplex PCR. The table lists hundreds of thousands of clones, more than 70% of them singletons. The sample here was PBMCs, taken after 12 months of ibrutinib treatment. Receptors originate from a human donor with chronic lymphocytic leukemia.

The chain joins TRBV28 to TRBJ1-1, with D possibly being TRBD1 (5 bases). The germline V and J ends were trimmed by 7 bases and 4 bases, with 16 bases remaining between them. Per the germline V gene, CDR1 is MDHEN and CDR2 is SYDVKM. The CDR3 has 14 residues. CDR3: CASTYGGRSTEAFF. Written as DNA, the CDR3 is TGTGCCAGCACTTATGGGGGTCGGAGCACTGAAGCTTTCTTT.

This CDR3 reads CASRLDNNQPQHF. The CDR3 region has the DNA TGTGCCAGCAGACTGGACAACAATCAGCCCCAGCATTTT. V and J are TRBV25-1 and TRBJ1-5; D is possibly TRBD1 (5 bases). Trimming left V 6 bases short and J 3 bases short, with 9 bases between. This CDR3 comprises 13 residues. The germline gives CDR1 MGHDK, CDR2 SYGVNS.

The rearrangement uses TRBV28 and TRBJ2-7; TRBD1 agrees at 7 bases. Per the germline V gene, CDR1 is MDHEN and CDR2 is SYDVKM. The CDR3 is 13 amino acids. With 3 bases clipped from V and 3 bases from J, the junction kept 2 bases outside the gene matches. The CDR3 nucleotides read TGTGCCAGCAGTTTTGGACAGGACTACGAGCAGTACTTC. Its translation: CASSFGQDYEQYF.

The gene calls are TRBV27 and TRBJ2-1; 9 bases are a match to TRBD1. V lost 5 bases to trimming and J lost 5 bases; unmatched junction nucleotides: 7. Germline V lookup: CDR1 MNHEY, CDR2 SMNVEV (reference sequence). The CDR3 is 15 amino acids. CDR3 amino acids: CASSGTGTGNNEQFF. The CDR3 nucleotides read TGTGCCAGCAGTGGAACAGGGACAGGGAACAATGAGCAGTTCTTC.

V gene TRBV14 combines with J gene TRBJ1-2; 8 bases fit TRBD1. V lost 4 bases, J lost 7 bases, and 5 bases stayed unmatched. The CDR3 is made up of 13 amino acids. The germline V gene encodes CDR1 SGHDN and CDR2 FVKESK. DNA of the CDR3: TGTGCCAGCAGCCCGCAGGGGGCAAGTGGCTACACCTTC. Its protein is CASSPQGASGYTF.

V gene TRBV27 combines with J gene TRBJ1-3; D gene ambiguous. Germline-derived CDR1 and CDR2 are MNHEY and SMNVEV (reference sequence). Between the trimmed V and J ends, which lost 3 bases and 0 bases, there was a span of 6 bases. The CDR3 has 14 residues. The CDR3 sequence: CASSFSSSGNTIYF. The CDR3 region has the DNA TGTGCCAGCAGTTTTAGCAGCTCTGGAAACACCATATATTTT.

This CDR3 is CASSQGASGSPFQETQYF. As DNA, the CDR3 is TGTGCCAGCAGCCAAGGGGCTAGCGGGAGCCCATTCCAAGAGACCCAGTACTTC. The rearrangement links TRBV4-2 to TRBJ2-5; the match to TRBD2 covers 10 bases. Germline loops: CDR1 LGHNA, CDR2 YNFKEQ. This CDR3 spans 18 amino acids. The J segment lost 1 base and the V segment lost 1 base, leaving 9 bases of the junction unmatched.

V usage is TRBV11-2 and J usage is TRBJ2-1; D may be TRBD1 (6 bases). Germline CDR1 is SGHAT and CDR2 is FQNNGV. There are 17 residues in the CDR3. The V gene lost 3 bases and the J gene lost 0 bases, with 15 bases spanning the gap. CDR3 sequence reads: CASSFQTGFVSYNEQFF. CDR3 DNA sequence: TGTGCCAGCAGCTTCCAGACAGGATTTGTCTCCTACAATGAGCAGTTCTTC.

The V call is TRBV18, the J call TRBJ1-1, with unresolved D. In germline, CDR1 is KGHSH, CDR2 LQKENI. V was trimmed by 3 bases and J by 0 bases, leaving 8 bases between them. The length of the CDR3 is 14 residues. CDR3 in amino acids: CASSPVSVNTEAFF. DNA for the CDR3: TGTGCCAGCTCACCGGTGAGTGTGAACACTGAAGCTTTCTTT.

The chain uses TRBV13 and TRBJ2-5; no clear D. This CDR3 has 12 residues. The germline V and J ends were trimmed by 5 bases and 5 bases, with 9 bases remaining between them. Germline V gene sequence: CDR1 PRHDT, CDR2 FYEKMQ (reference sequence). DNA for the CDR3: TGTGCCAGCAGCAATCCCCGGGAGACCCAGTACTTC. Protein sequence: CASSNPRETQYF.

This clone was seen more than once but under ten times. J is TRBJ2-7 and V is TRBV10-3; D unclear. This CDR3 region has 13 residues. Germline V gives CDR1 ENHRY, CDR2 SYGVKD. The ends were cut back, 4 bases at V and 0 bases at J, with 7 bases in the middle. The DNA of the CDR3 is TGTGCCATCAGTGTGGGCCGCTCCTACGAGCAGTACTTC. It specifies CAISVGRSYEQYF.

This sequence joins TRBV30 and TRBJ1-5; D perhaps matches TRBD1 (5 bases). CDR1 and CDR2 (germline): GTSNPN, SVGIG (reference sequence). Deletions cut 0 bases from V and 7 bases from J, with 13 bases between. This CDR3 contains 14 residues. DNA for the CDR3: TGTGCCTGGAGTGTACTGGGGGAAGGCCAGCCCCAGCATTTT. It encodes CAWSVLGEGQPQHF. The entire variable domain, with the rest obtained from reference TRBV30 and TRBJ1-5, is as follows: SQTIHQWPATLVQPVGSPLSLECTVEGTSNPNLYWYRQAAGRGLQLLFYSVGIGQISSEVPQNLSASRPQDRQFILSSKKLLLSDSGFYLCAWSVLGEGQPQHFGDGTRLSIL.

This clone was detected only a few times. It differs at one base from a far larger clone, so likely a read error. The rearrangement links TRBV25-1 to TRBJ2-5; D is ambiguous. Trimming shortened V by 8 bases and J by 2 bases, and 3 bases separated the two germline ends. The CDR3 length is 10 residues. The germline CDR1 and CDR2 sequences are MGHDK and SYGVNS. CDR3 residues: CASGQETQYF. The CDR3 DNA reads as TGTGCCAGCGGGCAAGAGACCCAGTACTTC.

The CDR3 DNA reads as TGTGCCAGCAGCGTAGACAGCTCCTATAATTCACCCCTCCACTTT. Its protein is CASSVDSSYNSPLHF. The chain uses TRBV9 and TRBJ1-6; D is uncertain. The germline gives CDR1 SGDLS, CDR2 YYNGEE. This CDR3 is 15 amino acids long. Trimming took 0 bases from V and 0 from J, leaving 4 bases between them.

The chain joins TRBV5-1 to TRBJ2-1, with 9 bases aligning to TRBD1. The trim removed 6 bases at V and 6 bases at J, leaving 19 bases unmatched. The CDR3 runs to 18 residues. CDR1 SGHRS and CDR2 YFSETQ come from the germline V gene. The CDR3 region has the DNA TGCGCCAGCAACAGAAAACCCACCGGGGACAGGGACGTCAATGAGCAGTTCTTC. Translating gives CASNRKPTGDRDVNEQFF. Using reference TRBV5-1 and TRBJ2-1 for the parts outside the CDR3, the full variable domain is KAGVTQTPRYLIKTRGQQVTLSCSPISGHRSVSWYQQTPGQGLQFLFEYFSETQRNKGNFPGRFSGRQFSNSRSEMNVSTLELGDSALYLCASNRKPTGDRDVNEQFFGPGTRLTVL.

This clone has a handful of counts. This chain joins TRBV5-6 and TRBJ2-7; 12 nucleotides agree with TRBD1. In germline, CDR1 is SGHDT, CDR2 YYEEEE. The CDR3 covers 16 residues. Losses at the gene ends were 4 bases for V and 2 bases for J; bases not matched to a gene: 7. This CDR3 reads CASSPLGTGGTYEQYF. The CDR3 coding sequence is TGTGCCAGCAGCCCCCTCGGGACAGGGGGCACCTACGAGCAGTACTTC.

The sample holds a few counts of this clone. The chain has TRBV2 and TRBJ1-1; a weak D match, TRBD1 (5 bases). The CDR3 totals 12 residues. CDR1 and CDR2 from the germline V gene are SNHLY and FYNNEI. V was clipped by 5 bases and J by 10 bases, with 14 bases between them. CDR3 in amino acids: CASSPDSPGAFF. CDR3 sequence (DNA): TGTGCCAGCAGTCCAGACAGCCCGGGAGCTTTCTTT. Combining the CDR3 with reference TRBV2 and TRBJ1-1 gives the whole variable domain EPEVTQTPSHQVTQMGQEVILRCVPISNHLYFYWYRQILGQKVEFLVSFYNNEISEKSEIFDDQFSVERPDGSNFTLKIRSTKLEDSAMYFCASSPDSPGAFFGQGTRLTVV.

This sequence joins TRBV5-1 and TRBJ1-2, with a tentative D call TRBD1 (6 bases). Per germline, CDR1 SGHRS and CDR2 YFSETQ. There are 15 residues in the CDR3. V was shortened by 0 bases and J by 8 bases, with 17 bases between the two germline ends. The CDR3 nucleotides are TGCGCCAGCAGCTTGGTTGGGACAAATTCAAAAGGCTACACCTTC. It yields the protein CASSLVGTNSKGYTF.

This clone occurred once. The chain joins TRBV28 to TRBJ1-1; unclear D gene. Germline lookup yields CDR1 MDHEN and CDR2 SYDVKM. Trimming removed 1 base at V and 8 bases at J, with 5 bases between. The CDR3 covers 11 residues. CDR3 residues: CASSLYGEAFF. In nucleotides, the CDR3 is TGTGCCAGCAGTTTATATGGCGAAGCTTTCTTT.

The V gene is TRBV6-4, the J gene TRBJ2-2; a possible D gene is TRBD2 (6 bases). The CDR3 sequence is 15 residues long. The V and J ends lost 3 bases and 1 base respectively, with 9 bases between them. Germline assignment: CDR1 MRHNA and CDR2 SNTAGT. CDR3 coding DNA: TGTGCCAGCAGTGAGCGGGGATTGAACACCGGGGAGCTGTTTTTT. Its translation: CASSERGLNTGELFF.

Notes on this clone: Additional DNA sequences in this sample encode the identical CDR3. The CDR3 nucleotides are TGTGCCAGCAGCTCCGGGACTAGCGGGTACGAGCAGTACTTC. Its translation is CASSSGTSGYEQYF. V is TRBV5-4 and J is TRBJ2-7, with 12 nucleotides matching TRBD2. Germline CDR1 reads SGHNT; CDR2 reads YYREEE (reference sequence). The CDR3 sequence is 14 residues long. V lost 3 bases to trimming and J lost 4 bases; unmatched junction nucleotides: 2.

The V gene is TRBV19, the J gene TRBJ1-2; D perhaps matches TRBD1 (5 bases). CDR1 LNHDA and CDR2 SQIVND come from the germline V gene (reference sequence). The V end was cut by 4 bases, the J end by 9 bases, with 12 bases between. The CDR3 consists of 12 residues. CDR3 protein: CASSNPRESYTF. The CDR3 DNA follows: TGTGCCAGTAGTAACCCCAGGGAAAGCTACACCTTC.

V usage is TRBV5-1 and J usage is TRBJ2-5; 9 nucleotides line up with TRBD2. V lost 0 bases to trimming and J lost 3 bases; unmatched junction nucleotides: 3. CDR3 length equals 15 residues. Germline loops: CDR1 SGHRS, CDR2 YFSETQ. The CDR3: CASSLATSGKETQYF. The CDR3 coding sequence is TGCGCCAGCAGCTTGGCGACTAGCGGAAAAGAGACCCAGTACTTC.

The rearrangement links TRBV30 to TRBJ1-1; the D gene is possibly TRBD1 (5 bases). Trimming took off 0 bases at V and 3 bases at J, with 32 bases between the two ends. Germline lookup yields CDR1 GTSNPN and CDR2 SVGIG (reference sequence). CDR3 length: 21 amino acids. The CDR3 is CAWSVAPFGAGILVQDTEAFF. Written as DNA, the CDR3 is TGTGCCTGGAGTGTAGCCCCCTTTGGGGCAGGAATCTTGGTCCAAGACACTGAAGCTTTCTTT.

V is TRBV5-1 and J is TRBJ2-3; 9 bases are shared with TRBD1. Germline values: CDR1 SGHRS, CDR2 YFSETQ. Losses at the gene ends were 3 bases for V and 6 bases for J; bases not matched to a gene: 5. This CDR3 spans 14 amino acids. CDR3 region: CASSSGQGTDTQYF. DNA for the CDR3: TGCGCCAGCAGCTCGGGACAGGGAACCGATACGCAGTATTTT.

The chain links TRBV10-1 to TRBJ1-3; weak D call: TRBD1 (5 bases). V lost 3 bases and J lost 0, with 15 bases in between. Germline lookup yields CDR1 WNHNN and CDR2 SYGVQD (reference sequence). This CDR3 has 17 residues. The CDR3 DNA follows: TGCGCCAGCAGTGACCCATTGACAGCCTCCTCTGGAAACACCATATATTTT. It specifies CASSDPLTASSGNTIYF.

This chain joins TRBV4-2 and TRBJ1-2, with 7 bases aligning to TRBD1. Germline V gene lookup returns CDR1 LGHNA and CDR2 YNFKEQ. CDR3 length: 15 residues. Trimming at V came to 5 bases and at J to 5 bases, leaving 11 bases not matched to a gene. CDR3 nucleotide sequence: TGTGCCAGCAGCTCGCACCGACAGGGAAAGTATGGCTACACCTTC. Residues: CASSSHRQGKYGYTF.

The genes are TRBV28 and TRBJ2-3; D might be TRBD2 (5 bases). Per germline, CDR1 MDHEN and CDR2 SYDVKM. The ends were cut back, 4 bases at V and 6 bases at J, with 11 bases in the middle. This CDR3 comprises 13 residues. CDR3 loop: CASSSRGLDTQYF. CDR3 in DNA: TGTGCCAGCAGTTCCCGGGGATTGGATACGCAGTATTTT.